Each of the 21 T cell receptor beta chains below was sequenced from the same sample in a study of blood T cell repertoires in COVID-19. The data were produced by immunoSEQ multiplex PCR, yet TCRdb's version contains in-frame clones alone and is incomplete. The sample includes 93,000 or so clones, roughly 84% seen only once; the top ten take 10% to 15%. The sequenced sample consisted of peripheral blood. Every receptor here comes from a human donor in a cohort sampled during active or convalescent COVID-19.

The gene calls are TRBV12-5 and TRBJ2-5, with D maybe TRBD2 (6 bases). The V end was cut by 5 bases, the J end by 4 bases, with 17 bases between. The V gene's germline CDR1 is LGHNT and CDR2 FRNRAP. The CDR3 sequence is 15 residues long. The CDR3 DNA sequence: TGTGCTAGTGGTACCTCGGGACCCGGGGGAGAGACCCAGTACTTC. As protein: CASGTSGPGGETQYF.

V gene TRBV28 combines with J gene TRBJ1-5, with TRBD1 matching 7 bases. Germline lookup yields CDR1 MDHEN and CDR2 SYDVKM. Trimming cost V 6 bases and J 4 bases; bases outside gene matches: 3. The CDR3 extends over 13 amino acids. The CDR3 DNA reads as TGTGCCAGCAGGCAGACAGGGAATCAGCCCCAGCATTTT. Its protein product is CASRQTGNQPQHF.

This clone is a singleton in its sample. This chain uses TRBV7-9 with TRBJ1-1; tentative D call: TRBD1 (6 bases). V lost 0 bases to trimming and J lost 0 bases, with 14 bases between them. Germline CDR1 and CDR2: SEHNR and FQNEAQ (reference sequence). This CDR3 spans 17 amino acids. The CDR3 DNA reads as TGTGCCAGCAGCTTAGCGCTAAGGGGGGGATTGAACACTGAAGCTTTCTTT. Protein sequence: CASSLALRGGLNTEAFF.

Turning to this clone: Other DNA sequences in the sample encode the same CDR3. The chain is built from TRBV11-3 and TRBJ2-1; 9 nucleotides match TRBD1. J gave up 7 bases and V 4 bases, and 2 bases lay outside the gene matches. Per germline, CDR1 SGHNT and CDR2 YENEEA. The CDR3 consists of 13 residues. CDR3 sequence: CASSSGQGNEQFF. CDR3 bases: TGTGCCAGCAGCTCCGGACAGGGGAATGAGCAGTTCTTC.

This clone was observed once. V is TRBV29-1 and J is TRBJ1-2, with D perhaps TRBD1 (5 bases). Looked up from germline, CDR1 is SQVTM and CDR2 is ANQGSEA. With 4 bases removed from V and 8 bases from J, the gap between germline ends came to 20 bases. This CDR3 has 14 residues. CDR3 DNA sequence: TGCAGCGTTGGGGGGGATAGCCCCTCTTGGGGCTACACCTTC. Translation gives CSVGGDSPSWGYTF.

V gene TRBV30 combines with J gene TRBJ2-5; 11 bases align to TRBD1. CDR3 length: 14 amino acids. Per germline, CDR1 GTSNPN and CDR2 SVGIG (reference sequence). Trimming at V came to 2 bases and at J to 5 bases, leaving 4 bases not matched to a gene. In nucleotides, the CDR3 is TGTGCCTGGAGTCGGACAGGGGGCGTTGAGACCCAGTACTTC. Amino acids: CAWSRTGGVETQYF.

This sequence joins TRBV7-2 and TRBJ2-3; D is possibly TRBD2 (6 bases). This CDR3 comprises 16 residues. From germline, CDR1 is SGHTA and CDR2 FQGNSA. V shed 5 bases and J shed 6 bases, with 21 bases lying between them. CDR3 nucleotide sequence: TGTGCCAGCAGCCCCCAGACTAGTAGGGGCCATGATACGCAGTATTTT. Translation: CASSPQTSRGHDTQYF.

This chain links TRBV5-1 with TRBJ2-3; D uncertain. This CDR3 comprises 13 residues. Germline V gene sequence: CDR1 SGHRS, CDR2 YFSETQ. The germline V and J ends were trimmed by 1 base and 2 bases, with 5 bases remaining between them. The CDR3 is CASSLQITDTQYF. CDR3 DNA sequence: TGCGCCAGCAGCTTGCAGATCACAGATACGCAGTATTTT.

This chain uses TRBV5-6 with TRBJ2-5; TRBD2 aligns across 10 bases. The CDR3 has 14 residues. Germline-derived CDR1 and CDR2 are SGHDT and YYEEEE. V dropped 5 bases and J dropped 3; count of bases not matched to a gene: 4. CDR3 residues: CASSRTSGEETQYF. CDR3 bases: TGTGCCAGCAGTCGGACTAGCGGAGAAGAGACCCAGTACTTC.

V usage is TRBV2 and J usage is TRBJ2-2; perhaps TRBD1 as D (6 bases). The V gene lost 4 bases and the J gene lost 5 bases, with 17 bases spanning the gap. The CDR3 is 16 amino acids. The germline V gene encodes CDR1 SNHLY and CDR2 FYNNEI. The DNA for the CDR3 is TGTGCCAGCAGTGTAGGTGTTTTCAGGGGTACCGGGGAGCTGTTTTTT. Amino acids: CASSVGVFRGTGELFF. Using reference TRBV2 and TRBJ2-2 for the parts outside the CDR3, the full variable domain is EPEVTQTPSHQVTQMGQEVILRCVPISNHLYFYWYRQILGQKVEFLVSFYNNEISEKSEIFDDQFSVERPDGSNFTLKIRSTKLEDSAMYFCASSVGVFRGTGELFFGEGSRLTVL.

V is TRBV2 and J is TRBJ2-1; tentative D call: TRBD2 (6 bases). CDR1 is SNHLY and CDR2 is FYNNEI in the germline V gene. This CDR3 contains 18 residues. V was cut by 2 bases and J by 0 bases, with 17 bases left in between. The CDR3, as DNA: TGTGCCAGCAGTGAAACCCCCGGGCGGGGCAGCTCCTACAATGAGCAGTTCTTC. It yields the protein CASSETPGRGSSYNEQFF.

The chain combines TRBV28 with TRBJ2-1, with TRBD2 matching 12 bases. The CDR3 spans 16 residues. Germline CDR1 reads MDHEN; CDR2 reads SYDVKM. The V and J ends lost 5 bases and 7 bases, in that order; junction bases with no gene match: 9. CDR3 DNA: TGTGCCAGCAGTCCTCCCCTAGCGGGGGGGCCGAATGAGCAGTTCTTC. Translation: CASSPPLAGGPNEQFF.

This clone was found once. This chain connects TRBV12-5 to TRBJ2-7; tentative D call: TRBD2 (7 bases). This CDR3 is built from 15 residues. Germline-derived CDR1 and CDR2 are LGHNT and FRNRAP. V lost 0 bases and J lost 0, with 9 bases in between. CDR3: CASGLVRGGSYEQYF. CDR3 coding DNA: TGTGCTAGTGGTTTGGTAAGGGGGGGCTCCTACGAGCAGTACTTC.

The rearrangement uses TRBV12-5 and TRBJ1-5; D is perhaps TRBD1 (6 bases). The CDR3 extends over 13 amino acids. V dropped 6 bases and J dropped 3 bases, with 9 bases sitting between them. Germline V lookup: CDR1 LGHNT, CDR2 FRNRAP. This chain's CDR3 is CASGRDTNQPQHF. The CDR3 DNA sequence: TGTGCTAGTGGAAGGGACACCAATCAGCCCCAGCATTTT.

The chain links TRBV19 to TRBJ2-1; 10 bases align to TRBD2. V lost 6 bases and J lost 6; bases outside the gene matches: 8. The CDR3 has 15 amino acids. Germline V gives CDR1 LNHDA, CDR2 SQIVND (reference sequence). The CDR3 DNA reads TGTGCCAGTAGCATAAGCGGGGGGGCCTTCAATGAGCAGTTCTTC. As protein: CASSISGGAFNEQFF. Variable domain in full (rest from reference TRBV19 and TRBJ2-1): DGGITQSPKYLFRKEGQNVTLSCEQNLNHDAMYWYRQDPGQGLRLIYYSQIVNDFQKGDIAEGYSVSREKKESFPLTVTSAQKNPTAFYLCASSISGGAFNEQFFGPGTRLTVL.

The V call is TRBV6-6, the J call TRBJ1-2, with 9 positions matching TRBD1. Germline V gene sequence: CDR1 MNHNY, CDR2 SVGAGI (reference sequence). This CDR3 comprises 15 residues. J was trimmed by 3 bases and V by 6 bases; bases with no gene match: 8. The CDR3 loop reads CASSSPTGGDYGYTF. The CDR3 region has the DNA TGTGCCAGCAGCTCCCCCACAGGGGGCGACTATGGCTACACCTTC.

The chain uses TRBV9 and TRBJ2-5, with D possibly TRBD2 on 5 matching bases. Trimming took 0 bases from V and 5 from J, leaving 8 bases between them. The CDR3 consists of 13 residues. Germline CDR1 SGDLS, CDR2 YYNGEE. This chain's CDR3 is CASSVAGMETQYF. The CDR3 nucleotides are TGTGCCAGCAGCGTAGCGGGGATGGAGACCCAGTACTTC.

The chain recombines TRBV6-5 with TRBJ1-2; no firm D call. CDR3 length: 12 amino acids. The ends were cut back, 4 bases at V and 6 bases at J, with 9 bases in the middle. Germline V gene lookup returns CDR1 MNHEY and CDR2 SVGAGI. CDR3 DNA: TGTGCCAGCAGTTCCGCCCCGGATGGCTACACCTTC. Its translation is CASSSAPDGYTF.

V usage is TRBV24-1 and J usage is TRBJ2-5, with 9 bases fitting TRBD1. The CDR3 covers 15 residues. CDR1 KGHDR and CDR2 SFDVKD come from the germline V gene. V was pared by 1 base and J by 5 bases, with 4 bases of the junction left unmatched. In DNA, the CDR3 is TGTGCCACCAGTGATTTAACAGGGGGCGGGGAGACCCAGTACTTC. Translating it yields CATSDLTGGGETQYF.

The chain is built from TRBV7-3 and TRBJ2-1; D is possibly TRBD2 (6 bases). This CDR3 spans 15 amino acids. Germline-derived CDR1 and CDR2 are SGHTA and FQGTGA. Trimming took off 2 bases at V and 0 bases at J, with 8 bases between the two ends. The CDR3 DNA reads TGTGCCAGCAGCTTATCGCGGGGCTCCTACAATGAGCAGTTCTTC. This translates into CASSLSRGSYNEQFF.

The rearrangement joins TRBV7-8 to TRBJ2-7; 9 positions agree with TRBD1. Germline loops: CDR1 SGHVS, CDR2 FQNEAQ. CDR3 length: 16 amino acids. V trimming: 5 bases; J trimming: 1 base; junction bases outside the gene matches: 9. The CDR3 loop reads CASSTIRQGGSYEQYF. For the CDR3, the DNA is TGTGCCAGCAGCACAATAAGACAGGGGGGTTCCTACGAGCAGTACTTC.